Reported below is one T cell receptor beta chain. Antigen unknown. The sample comes from a study of cytomegalovirus exposure and HLA in healthy donors. Study information: The use of the same platform for the 110 or so validation repertoires and the approximately 690 first-cohort repertoires was reported by a later analysis.

Using immunoSEQ multiplex PCR, the repertoire was profiled, and TCRdb retains in-frame clones only, with some absent. Among 100,000 to 150,000 clones, 94% were seen once, and the ten largest hold less than 1.5%. Study observations and caveats: The majority of TCR sequences were rare, yet some public TCRs appeared in many donors. A list of 150 or so TCR beta chains associated with cytomegalovirus was given. Clusters of TCRs from the first cohort tended to co-occur in the approximately 130 validation repertoires (as a later analysis found).

J gave up 6 bases and V 3 bases, and 10 bases lay outside the gene matches. Germline V lookup: CDR1 SNHLY, CDR2 FYNNEI. This CDR3 contains 16 residues. V usage is TRBV2 and J usage is TRBJ2-1; 8 positions agree with TRBD1. Material: PBMCs. This clonotype was sampled from a young woman in good health and CMV-seronegative. The CDR3 here is CASSEGPGQEGNEQFF. The CDR3 coding sequence is TGTGCCAGCAGTGAGGGTCCGGGACAGGAGGGCAATGAGCAGTTCTTC. Complete variable domain (other parts from reference TRBV2 and TRBJ2-1): EPEVTQTPSHQVTQMGQEVILRCVPISNHLYFYWYRQILGQKVEFLVSFYNNEISEKSEIFDDQFSVERPDGSNFTLKIRSTKLEDSAMYFCASSEGPGQEGNEQFFGPGTRLTVL.